A single sample gave rise to the 7 T cell receptor beta chains below, sequenced in a study of T cell responses to AZD1222 COVID-19 vaccine. Measured with immunoSEQ multiplex PCR; TCRdb has only the in-frame clones, and not every one. Of roughly 170,000 clones in the sample, approximately 94% were seen once. The starting material was peripheral blood, obtained 28 days after the second AZD1222 dose. Source of these receptors: an adult who received the AZD1222 COVID-19 vaccine.

This sequence joins TRBV19 and TRBJ2-2; D may match TRBD1 or TRBD2 (5 bases each). Germline V gene sequence: CDR1 LNHDA, CDR2 SQIVND (reference sequence). Trimming stripped 8 bases from V and 6 bases from J, with 19 bases between. CDR3 length: 15 residues. Here the CDR3 DNA reads TGTGCCAGTTCGCCAATAGGGACCAGGGCCGGGGAGCTGTTTTTT. The encoded protein is CASSPIGTRAGELFF. Full variable domain (rest looked up from reference TRBV19 and TRBJ2-2): DGGITQSPKYLFRKEGQNVTLSCEQNLNHDAMYWYRQDPGQGLRLIYYSQIVNDFQKGDIAEGYSVSREKKESFPLTVTSAQKNPTAFYLCASSPIGTRAGELFFGEGSRLTVL.

The chain carries TRBV12-2 and TRBJ2-3; the DNA was not compared with TRBD2, the D call given in the table. TRBV12-2 is designated a pseudogene. The CDR3 is 18 residues long. CDR3 coding DNA: TGTGCAAGTCGCTTAGTCACGGGACTAGCGGGGGGGCCGGATACGCAGTATTTT. Its protein product is CASRLVTGLAGGPDTQYF.

CDR3 loop: CAWIPAGAGELFF. The DNA for the CDR3 is TGTGCCTGGATACCGGCGGGGGCCGGGGAGCTGTTTTTT. This rearrangement joins TRBV30 to TRBJ2-2, with 7 positions matching TRBD2. This CDR3 region has 13 residues. CDR1 and CDR2 from the germline V gene are GTSNPN and SVGIG (reference sequence). The J segment lost 6 bases and the V segment lost 4 bases, leaving 5 bases of the junction unmatched. Based on the CDR3 plus reference TRBV30 and TRBJ2-2, the full variable domain is SQTIHQWPATLVQPVGSPLSLECTVEGTSNPNLYWYRQAAGRGLQLLFYSVGIGQISSEVPQNLSASRPQDRQFILSSKKLLLSDSGFYLCAWIPAGAGELFFGEGSRLTVL.

V gene TRBV2 combines with J gene TRBJ1-1, with TRBD1 identical over 8 bases. The CDR3 sequence is 15 residues long. The ends lost 8 bases at V and 3 bases at J; junction bases unmatched: 11. Germline-derived CDR1 and CDR2 are SNHLY and FYNNEI. This CDR3 reads CASGGQGLMHTEAFF. For the CDR3, the DNA is TGTGCCAGCGGTGGACAGGGTCTGATGCACACTGAAGCTTTCTTT.

The chain couples TRBV27 to TRBJ1-1; D is undetermined. This CDR3 has 13 amino acids. Trimming stripped 6 bases from V and 0 bases from J, with 8 bases between. Germline V gives CDR1 MNHEY, CDR2 SMNVEV (reference sequence). The CDR3 region has the DNA TGTGCCAGCAGGATAGGGATGAACACTGAAGCTTTCTTT. It is translated as CASRIGMNTEAFF.

The chain uses TRBV24-1 and TRBJ1-1, with 9 bases fitting TRBD1. Germline V gene sequence: CDR1 KGHDR, CDR2 SFDVKD. The length of the CDR3 is 19 residues. J lost 6 bases, V lost 3 bases, and 19 bases had no gene match. The CDR3 region is CATSDPPRTGDRGHAEAFF. The CDR3 DNA reads as TGTGCCACCAGTGATCCCCCCCGGACAGGGGATAGGGGACACGCTGAAGCTTTCTTT.

The chain recombines TRBV19 with TRBJ2-1, with D hard to call. Germline V gene lookup returns CDR1 LNHDA and CDR2 SQIVND (reference sequence). The CDR3 runs to 16 residues. V was cut by 5 bases and J by 0 bases, with 14 bases left in between. The chain's CDR3 is CASSPPDFGSYNEQFF. CDR3 nucleotide sequence: TGTGCCAGTAGTCCGCCCGATTTTGGCTCCTACAATGAGCAGTTCTTC. Based on the CDR3 plus reference TRBV19 and TRBJ2-1, the full variable domain is DGGITQSPKYLFRKEGQNVTLSCEQNLNHDAMYWYRQDPGQGLRLIYYSQIVNDFQKGDIAEGYSVSREKKESFPLTVTSAQKNPTAFYLCASSPPDFGSYNEQFFGPGTRLTVL.